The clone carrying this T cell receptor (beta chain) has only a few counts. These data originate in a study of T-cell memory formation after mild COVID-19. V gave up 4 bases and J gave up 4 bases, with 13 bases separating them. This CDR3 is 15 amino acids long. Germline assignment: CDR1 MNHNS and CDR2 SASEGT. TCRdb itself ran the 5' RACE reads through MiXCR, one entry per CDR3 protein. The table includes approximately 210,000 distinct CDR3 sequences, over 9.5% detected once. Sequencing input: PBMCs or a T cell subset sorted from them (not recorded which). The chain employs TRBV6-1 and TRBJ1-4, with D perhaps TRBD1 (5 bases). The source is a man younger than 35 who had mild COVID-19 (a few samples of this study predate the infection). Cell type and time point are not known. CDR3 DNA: TGTGCCAGCAGTGCCTCGGGGGGGATTAATGAAAAACTGTTTTTT. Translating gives CASSASGGINEKLFF.